One and the same sample provided the 28 T cell receptor beta chains below, sequenced in a study of regulatory T cells in long-lasting Graves disease. Researchers made TCR beta libraries by using iRepertoire HTBI primers and running Arm-PCR on CDR3 regions. TCRdb independently ran MiXCR on the multiplex PCR reads; one entry per CDR3 protein. This repertoire shows about 310,000 distinct CDR3 sequences, under 20% found once; its top ten account for more than 35%. Time point here: newly diagnosed GD, antithyroid drugs for less than 3 months. From RNA extracted from PBMCs, the TCR library was made. Source: peripheral blood mononuclear cells (PBMCs), taken at new diagnosis, from a patient treated with antithyroid drugs. Source of these receptors: a female donor with Graves disease.

The genes are TRBV18 and TRBJ2-1; TRBD2 matches at 15 bases. This CDR3 region has 16 residues. CDR1 KGHSH and CDR2 LQKENI come from the germline V gene. The V segment lost 4 bases and the J segment 7 bases; nucleotides outside the gene matches: 5. CDR3 protein: CASSRGLAGGANEQFF. CDR3 bases: TGTGCCAGCTCACGGGGACTAGCGGGAGGTGCTAATGAGCAGTTCTTC.

This clonotype was observed many times. The genes are TRBV28 and TRBJ2-1, with D hard to call. Germline V gene lookup returns CDR1 MDHEN and CDR2 SYDVKM. Trimming stripped 4 bases from V and 5 bases from J, with 0 bases between. There are 10 residues in the CDR3. CDR3 protein: CASSYNEQFF. Written as DNA, the CDR3 is TGTGCCAGCAGTTACAATGAGCAGTTCTTC.

This rearrangement joins TRBV5-1 to TRBJ2-7; D unresolved. V shed 4 bases and J shed 1 base, with 12 bases lying between them. The length of the CDR3 is 14 residues. Per the germline V gene, CDR1 is SGHRS and CDR2 is YFSETQ. CDR3 sequence reads: CASSPSQGSYEQYF. CDR3 bases: TGCGCCAGCAGCCCCTCCCAAGGGTCCTACGAGCAGTACTTC.

This clonotype has only a few counts. The chain is built from TRBV30 and TRBJ1-4; maybe TRBD1 (5 bases). The germline V and J ends were trimmed by 2 bases and 7 bases, with 26 bases remaining between them. The CDR3 is 18 amino acids. The germline gives CDR1 GTSNPN, CDR2 SVGIG (reference sequence). The CDR3 reads CAWSPMFSGLLKGEKLFF. CDR3 nucleotides: TGTGCCTGGAGTCCAATGTTCTCGGGACTCCTAAAGGGTGAAAAACTGTTTTTT.

The table lists this clonotype with many counts. The chain is built from TRBV2 and TRBJ2-1; D not certain. Germline CDR1 SNHLY, CDR2 FYNNEI. V lost 7 bases and J lost 3, with 13 bases in between. The CDR3 is 14 residues long. CDR3 in amino acids: CASTPEVFYNEQFF. CDR3 nucleotide sequence: TGTGCCAGCACCCCCGAAGTCTTCTACAATGAGCAGTTCTTC.

This clonotype was recorded many times. The CDR3 reads CASSYSSALLGTEAFF. CDR3 nucleotides: TGTGCCAGCAGTTACTCGAGTGCATTGTTGGGCACTGAAGCTTTCTTT. The gene calls are TRBV6-5 and TRBJ1-1; D is undetermined. The V gene's germline CDR1 is MNHEY and CDR2 SVGAGI. V was pared by 0 bases and J by 4 bases, with 15 bases between. The CDR3 is 16 amino acids.

The V and J genes are TRBV30 and TRBJ1-5; D remains unclear. Trimming took off 2 bases at V and 8 bases at J, with 13 bases between the two ends. The germline V gene encodes CDR1 GTSNPN and CDR2 SVGIG (reference sequence). This CDR3 region has 13 residues. CDR3 nucleotide sequence: TGTGCCTGGAGTCCAGAAACTTATGAGCCCCAGCATTTT. Amino acids: CAWSPETYEPQHF.

This clonotype was picked up many times. The chain joins TRBV10-3 to TRBJ2-1; D perhaps matches TRBD2 (5 bases). Germline V gene sequence: CDR1 ENHRY, CDR2 SYGVKD. V lost 3 bases, J lost 1 base, and 16 bases lay in between. This CDR3 is 17 amino acids long. The chain's CDR3 is CAISDPGTEGSYNEQFF. The CDR3 region has the DNA TGTGCCATCAGTGACCCCGGCACTGAGGGATCCTACAATGAGCAGTTCTTC.

This clonotype was observed at least ten times. The rearrangement links TRBV5-6 to TRBJ1-2; D may be TRBD1 (5 bases). V lost 0 bases and J lost 2, with 17 bases in between. This CDR3 is 17 amino acids long. The germline gives CDR1 SGHDT, CDR2 YYEEEE. CDR3 nucleotides: TGTGCCAGCAGCTTGGTTTTCGGCGATTGGGGGAACTATGGCTACACCTTC. The encoded protein is CASSLVFGDWGNYGYTF.

This clonotype was counted a few times. Just one base apart from a much larger clone, this may be a read error. Here the CDR3 omits its conserved ending phenylalanine or tryptophan, so a read error is the likely source. This rearrangement joins TRBV12-3 or TRBV12-4 to TRBJ2-3; D gene uncertain. The J call could be wrong; TRBJ1-1 is a better fit for the DNA end. The CDR3 extends over 13 amino acids. CDR3 bases: TGTGCCAGCAGTTTACCCGCGGGAGAGGAAGCTTTCCTT. Protein sequence: CASSLPAGEEAFL.

This clonotype was seen a few times. The genes are TRBV6-1 and TRBJ1-6; 10 bases agree with TRBD1. The CDR3 is 14 amino acids. The germline V gene has CDR1 MNHNS and CDR2 SASEGT. J was trimmed by 12 bases and V by 6 bases; bases with no gene match: 8. For the CDR3, the DNA is TGTGCCAGCAGCCTCGGGACAGGGGACTTACCCCTCCACTTT. This sequence encodes CASSLGTGDLPLHF.

This clonotype was seen at least ten times. The chain is built from TRBV18 and TRBJ1-5; D unclear. Germline CDR1 KGHSH, CDR2 LQKENI. This CDR3 region has 16 residues. Between the trimmed V and J ends, which lost 5 bases and 6 bases, there was a span of 20 bases. The CDR3 DNA follows: TGTGCCAGCTCAACATCCAGAAGCGGGGTTGGTCAGCCCCAGCATTTT. Its protein product is CASSTSRSGVGQPQHF.

In this sample, this clonotype turned up many times. The chain couples TRBV11-2 to TRBJ2-7, with 9 positions matching TRBD1. Germline loops: CDR1 SGHAT, CDR2 FQNNGV. The CDR3 runs 13 residues. The V segment lost 5 bases and the J segment 4 bases; nucleotides outside the gene matches: 3. CDR3 sequence: CASSPGQGYEQYF. CDR3 in DNA: TGTGCCAGCAGCCCCGGACAGGGGTACGAGCAGTACTTC.

The table lists this clonotype with many counts. The chain couples TRBV6-5 to TRBJ1-1, with 8 bases identical to TRBD1. Trimming took 4 bases from V and 4 from J; bases not matched to a gene: 8. This CDR3 comprises 15 residues. Germline CDR1 reads MNHEY; CDR2 reads SVGAGI. CDR3 sequence (DNA): TGTGCCAGCAGTTTTCCCCAAACAGGGGGCACTGAAGCTTTCTTT. Protein: CASSFPQTGGTEAFF.

This clonotype was seen more than once but under ten times. The chain is built from TRBV7-9 and TRBJ2-7; 12 bases fit TRBD2. The CDR3 sequence is 15 residues long. Trimming removed 5 bases from V and 7 bases from J; junction bases left unmatched: 9. Per germline, CDR1 SEHNR and CDR2 FQNEAQ (reference sequence). The CDR3 loop reads CASSPPGLAGLEQYF. CDR3 in DNA: TGTGCCAGCAGCCCGCCGGGACTAGCGGGTCTGGAGCAGTACTTC.

A note on this clonotype: The CDR3 does not close with the conserved phenylalanine or tryptophan, likely indicating a read error. The chain carries TRBV24-1 and TRBJ1-3; perhaps TRBD1 as D (6 bases). Deletions cut 10 bases from V and 7 bases from J, with 13 bases between. Germline V gene sequence: CDR1 KGHDR, CDR2 SFDVKD. This CDR3 contains 12 residues. CDR3 coding DNA: TGTGCCACTCAAGGGCAGGGGAACACCATATATCTT. As protein: CATQGQGNTIYL.

Ten or more counts support this clonotype. The chain couples TRBV28 to TRBJ2-7, with D hard to call. The CDR3 spans 12 residues. Germline V gene sequence: CDR1 MDHEN, CDR2 SYDVKM. Trimming took 2 bases from V and 2 from J, leaving 4 bases between them. As DNA, the CDR3 is TGTGCCAGCAGTTTAGTACCCTACGAGCAGTACTTC. Amino acids: CASSLVPYEQYF.

This clonotype was seen repeatedly, ten times or more. The V call is TRBV10-2, the J call TRBJ2-3; 12 bases map to TRBD2. This CDR3 region has 15 residues. After removal of 9 bases from V and 3 bases from J, the junction contained 7 bases not matched to a gene. Germline loops: CDR1 WSHSY, CDR2 SAAADI. The chain's CDR3 is CASSQGLAGTDTQYF. The CDR3, as DNA: TGCGCCAGTTCACAAGGACTAGCGGGAACAGATACGCAGTATTTT.

This clonotype has a count of ten or more. This chain joins TRBV12-3 or TRBV12-4 and TRBJ1-5, with 8 positions matching TRBD1. The CDR3 has 14 residues. J lost 2 bases, V lost 6 bases, and 3 bases had no gene match. The CDR3 bases are TGTGCCAGCAGGACAGGGGTCGGCAATCAGCCCCAGCATTTT. Translating gives CASRTGVGNQPQHF.

The chain combines TRBV7-6 with TRBJ2-7, with 8 bases matching TRBD2. The germline V gene has CDR1 SGHVS and CDR2 FNYEAQ. V lost 4 bases, J lost 5 bases, and 7 bases stayed unmatched. This CDR3 comprises 14 residues. The CDR3, as DNA: TGTGCCAGCAGCTCAAAGCGGGAGAAACACGAGCAGTACTTC. Amino acid sequence: CASSSKREKHEQYF.

This clonotype was counted many times. CDR3 in amino acids: CSVEDPREDGYTF. The DNA for the CDR3 is TGCAGCGTTGAAGACCCCAGGGAGGATGGCTACACCTTC. The V call is TRBV29-1, the J call TRBJ1-2; a weak D match, TRBD1 (5 bases). The V end lost 0 bases, the J end lost 6 bases, and 11 bases lay between the germline ends. The CDR3 consists of 13 residues. CDR1 is SQVTM, CDR2 ANQGSEA, per germline.

This clonotype has just a few counts. The chain employs TRBV28 and TRBJ2-7; possible D gene TRBD2, 5 bases. With 7 bases removed from V and 5 bases from J, the gap between germline ends came to 18 bases. The CDR3 has 14 residues. Germline values: CDR1 MDHEN, CDR2 SYDVKM. This CDR3 reads CASTVRGIRNEQYF. The CDR3 DNA follows: TGTGCCAGCACAGTAAGAGGGATAAGGAACGAGCAGTACTTC.

The sample holds many counts of this clonotype. The V call is TRBV5-1, the J call TRBJ2-2, with D possibly TRBD2 on 6 matching bases. This CDR3 has 18 residues. The germline V and J ends were trimmed by 2 bases and 0 bases, with 17 bases remaining between them. Germline lookup yields CDR1 SGHRS and CDR2 YFSETQ. CDR3 nucleotide sequence: TGCGCCAGCAGCTTAACCCCGCTGGGACTCTCGAACACCGGGGAGCTGTTTTTT. Protein: CASSLTPLGLSNTGELFF.

Ten or more counts support this clonotype. This sequence joins TRBV20-1 and TRBJ2-5, with no clear D. The V gene lost 2 bases and the J gene lost 0 bases, with 13 bases spanning the gap. The CDR3 is 15 amino acids. Per germline, CDR1 DFQATT and CDR2 SNEGSKA (reference sequence). CDR3: CSARNPGRYQETQYF. The CDR3 nucleotides read TGCAGTGCTAGAAATCCCGGCCGTTACCAAGAGACCCAGTACTTC.

This clonotype showed up many times. V is TRBV2 and J is TRBJ2-2; 8 bases agree with TRBD1. The CDR3 runs to 14 residues. CDR1 and CDR2 from the germline V gene are SNHLY and FYNNEI. V trimming: 5 bases; J trimming: 4 bases; junction bases outside the gene matches: 3. The CDR3 DNA is TGTGCCAGCAGTCGACAGGGGATCACCGGGGAGCTGTTTTTT. Residues: CASSRQGITGELFF. The full variable domain, in which reference TRBV2 and TRBJ2-2 provide the parts outside the CDR3, is EPEVTQTPSHQVTQMGQEVILRCVPISNHLYFYWYRQILGQKVEFLVSFYNNEISEKSEIFDDQFSVERPDGSNFTLKIRSTKLEDSAMYFCASSRQGITGELFFGEGSRLTVL.

V is TRBV4-2 and J is TRBJ2-1; a weak D match, TRBD2 (5 bases). The CDR3 sequence is 18 residues long. Germline V gene data show CDR1 as LGHNA and CDR2 as YNFKEQ. The V end lost 0 bases, the J end lost 7 bases, and 22 bases lay between the germline ends. CDR3 protein: CASSQDIPDSGPYNEQFF. In DNA form, the CDR3 reads TGTGCCAGCAGCCAAGATATACCGGACTCCGGGCCTTATAATGAGCAGTTCTTC.

In regard to this clonotype: This likely stems from a read error, as it lies one base from a far larger clone. CDR3 protein: CASKGDSMNTEAFF. In DNA, the CDR3 is TGTGCCAGCAAGGGGGACAGCATGAACACTGAAGCTTTCTTT. This chain links TRBV2 with TRBJ1-1; 7 bases are shared with TRBD1. Germline V gene data show CDR1 as SNHLY and CDR2 as FYNNEI. This CDR3 has 14 amino acids. After removal of 7 bases from V and 0 bases from J, the junction contained 5 bases not matched to a gene. The full variable domain, with the rest looked up from reference TRBV2 and TRBJ1-1, is EPEVTQTPSHQVTQMGQEVILRCVPISNHLYFYWYRQILGQKVEFLVSFYNNEISEKSEIFDDQFSVERPDGSNFTLKIRSTKLEDSAMYFCASKGDSMNTEAFFGQGTRLTVV.

This clonotype was counted a few times. This chain links TRBV6-1 with TRBJ2-1; possibly TRBD1 for D (6 bases). CDR3 length equals 14 residues. Germline V gene sequence: CDR1 MNHNS, CDR2 SASEGT. The V gene lost 5 bases and the J gene lost 10 bases, with 18 bases spanning the gap. DNA of the CDR3: TGTGCCAGCAGTACAGGGACGGCTGCTTGGGAGCAGTTCTTC. Protein sequence: CASSTGTAAWEQFF.